This note documents a single T cell receptor (beta chain) sequence. TCRdb re-called the 5' RACE reads with MiXCR, one entry per CDR3 protein. The table records about 300,000 distinct CDR3 sequences, under 25% of them present only once. This sample was included in a study of CD8 T cells in ankylosing spondylitis. The germline V and J ends were trimmed by 0 bases and 3 bases, with 16 bases remaining between them. The germline gives CDR1 SGHRS, CDR2 YFSETQ. CDR3 length: 16 residues. The source material was blood, either unsorted or a sorted T cell fraction (not recorded which). This TCR came from a female donor with ankylosing spondylitis or in good health (not recorded which). This chain connects TRBV5-1 to TRBJ2-7; D gene unclear. CDR3 region: CASSLADLAVNYEQYF. CDR3 coding DNA: TGCGCCAGCAGCTTGGCCGATTTGGCAGTTAACTACGAGCAGTACTTC. Supplemented by reference TRBV5-1 and TRBJ2-7, the full variable domain reads KAGVTQTPRYLIKTRGQQVTLSCSPISGHRSVSWYQQTPGQGLQFLFEYFSETQRNKGNFPGRFSGRQFSNSRSEMNVSTLELGDSALYLCASSLADLAVNYEQYFGPGTRLTVT.